Listed below are T cell receptor beta chains from one sample, sequenced in a study of shared clonotypes between healthy human individuals. TCRdb's copy holds only in-frame clones and misses some; the assay was immunoSEQ multiplex PCR. The data show hundreds of thousands of clones, around 78% seen once. The sequenced sample was memory CD4+ T cells sorted from blood. These receptors all stem from a woman aged 25 to 45 in good health. CDR3s include the opening cysteine and the closing phenylalanine or tryptophan. Each record gives: CDR3 DNA, CDR3 protein, clone size, J gene, D gene, V gene. A D gene is named only where the DNA matches it firmly. Some rows have no size entry. The others give once, few or many, or a class for an expanded clone.

CDR3 DNA: TGTGCCAGCAGTTCCGGGACTAGCGGTTTCTACGAGCAGTACTTC; CDR3 protein: CASSSGTSGFYEQYF; clone size: NA; J gene: TRBJ2-7; D gene: TRBD2; V gene: TRBV28
CDR3 DNA: TGTGCCACTACGCTATCCGGGGAGCTGTTTTTT; CDR3 protein: CATTLSGELFF; clone size: NA; J gene: TRBJ2-2; D gene: NA; V gene: TRBV28
CDR3 DNA: TGTGCCACCAGCAGTCGCAAGGGACCAGGGGAAAGCTCCTACGAGCAGTACTTC; CDR3 protein: CATSSRKGPGESSYEQYF; clone size: NA; J gene: TRBJ2-7; D gene: NA; V gene: TRBV15
CDR3 DNA: TGTGCCACCAGCAGTCTGACAGGGGCGCGGGAAAAACTGTTTTTT; CDR3 protein: CATSSLTGAREKLFF; clone size: NA; J gene: TRBJ1-4; D gene: TRBD1; V gene: TRBV15
CDR3 DNA: TGTGCCAGCAGGTCGACCCGGCAGACAGGCCAGTCACTTAACTATGGCTACACCTTC; CDR3 protein: CASRSTRQTGQSLNYGYTF; clone size: NA; J gene: TRBJ1-2; D gene: NA; V gene: TRBV7-9
CDR3 DNA: TGTGCCAGCAGCCATTCCCCACAGGCCTCTGGAAACACCATATATTTT; CDR3 protein: CASSHSPQASGNTIYF; clone size: NA; J gene: TRBJ1-3; D gene: NA; V gene: TRBV7-9
CDR3 DNA: TGCGCCAGCAGCTTTGACAGGGCGGATGGCTACACCTTC; CDR3 protein: CASSFDRADGYTF; clone size: NA; J gene: TRBJ1-2; D gene: TRBD1; V gene: TRBV5-1
CDR3 DNA: TGTGCCAGCAGTCGCTGGGACAGATTTAACTATGGCTACACCTTC; CDR3 protein: CASSRWDRFNYGYTF; clone size: NA; J gene: TRBJ1-2; D gene: TRBD1; V gene: TRBV28
CDR3 DNA: TGTGCCAGCTCACGAAGGGGGCTTGGCGATACGCAGTATTTT; CDR3 protein: CASSRRGLGDTQYF; clone size: NA; J gene: TRBJ2-3; D gene: TRBD1; V gene: TRBV18
CDR3 DNA: TGTGCCAGCTCACCATCCCGTGAGGCTGGAAACACCATATATTTT; CDR3 protein: CASSPSREAGNTIYF; clone size: NA; J gene: TRBJ1-3; D gene: NA; V gene: TRBV18
CDR3 DNA: TGTGCCAGCAGCACAACGACCTTAGCTGGATATGAGCAGTTCTTC; CDR3 protein: CASSTTTLAGYEQFF; clone size: NA; J gene: TRBJ2-1; D gene: NA; V gene: TRBV7-2
CDR3 DNA: TGTGCCACCAGCAGATACAGGGTGATCACCTTC; CDR3 protein: CATSRYRVITF; clone size: NA; J gene: TRBJ1-2; D gene: NA; V gene: TRBV15
CDR3 DNA: TGCAGCGACCAGACAGGGCACTACGAGCAGTACTTC; CDR3 protein: CSDQTGHYEQYF; clone size: NA; J gene: TRBJ2-7; D gene: TRBD1; V gene: TRBV29-1
CDR3 DNA: TGTGCCAGCAGCTTGCCGGACGGGCAGAACACTGAAGCTTTCTTT; CDR3 protein: CASSLPDGQNTEAFF; clone size: NA; J gene: TRBJ1-1; D gene: NA; V gene: TRBV5-6
CDR3 DNA: TGTGCCAGCAGGCCGGATGGTAGCGGGAAATACACAGATACGCAGTATTTT; CDR3 protein: CASRPDGSGKYTDTQYF; clone size: many; J gene: TRBJ2-3; D gene: TRBD2; V gene: TRBV28
CDR3 DNA: TGTGCCAGCAGCCAAGATACAGGTGGCACTGAAGCTTTCTTT; CDR3 protein: CASSQDTGGTEAFF; clone size: few; J gene: TRBJ1-1; D gene: NA; V gene: TRBV4-2
CDR3 DNA: TGTGCCAGTGCGCGGGAGACCCTCTATGAGCAGTTCTTC; CDR3 protein: CASARETLYEQFF; clone size: NA; J gene: TRBJ2-1; D gene: TRBD2; V gene: TRBV19
CDR3 DNA: TGCGCCAGCAGCTCCGGGACAGGGGGGCTTGAAGCTTTCTTT; CDR3 protein: CASSSGTGGLEAFF; clone size: few; J gene: TRBJ1-1; D gene: TRBD1; V gene: TRBV5-1
CDR3 DNA: TGTGCCAGCAGGCGGACAGAGCAAAATGAAAAACTGTTTTTT; CDR3 protein: CASRRTEQNEKLFF; clone size: NA; J gene: TRBJ1-4; D gene: NA; V gene: TRBV2
CDR3 DNA: TGCGCCAGCAGCTTGAGAGGGGTTCAAGAGACCCAGTACTTC; CDR3 protein: CASSLRGVQETQYF; clone size: NA; J gene: TRBJ2-5; D gene: NA; V gene: TRBV5-1
CDR3 DNA: TGTGCCAGCAGTTTAACAGGTGGAGGAGAGCCCCAGCATTTT; CDR3 protein: CASSLTGGGEPQHF; clone size: NA; J gene: TRBJ1-5; D gene: NA; V gene: TRBV6-5
CDR3 DNA: TGCGCCAGCAGTCCCCGGACTAGCAGAAAAGATACGCAGTATTTT; CDR3 protein: CASSPRTSRKDTQYF; clone size: few; J gene: TRBJ2-3; D gene: TRBD2; V gene: TRBV10-2
CDR3 DNA: TGTGCCAGCAGCAAAGATCTAGGGAGTCTGGCAGATACGCAGTATTTT; CDR3 protein: CASSKDLGSLADTQYF; clone size: NA; J gene: TRBJ2-3; D gene: NA; V gene: TRBV21-1
CDR3 DNA: TGTGCCATCAGTGATGTCGTTAAGACAGGGAGGTCCGGGGAGCTGTTTTTT; CDR3 protein: CAISDVVKTGRSGELFF; clone size: NA; J gene: TRBJ2-2; D gene: NA; V gene: TRBV10-3
CDR3 DNA: TGTGCCAGCAGCGTAGGGGGTGGCGGGACGCGAGGCTACACCTTC; CDR3 protein: CASSVGGGGTRGYTF; clone size: NA; J gene: TRBJ1-2; D gene: NA; V gene: TRBV9
CDR3 DNA: TGTGCCAGCAGCAACACACGGGGCTCTGGAAACACCATATATTTT; CDR3 protein: CASSNTRGSGNTIYF; clone size: NA; J gene: TRBJ1-3; D gene: NA; V gene: TRBV6-5
CDR3 DNA: TGTGCCAGCAGTGAGTCAACAGGGGGCCGGTGGTACTTC; CDR3 protein: CASSESTGGRWYF; clone size: NA; J gene: TRBJ2-7; D gene: TRBD1; V gene: TRBV27
CDR3 DNA: TGTGCCAGCAGCCACGGCGGGGGGACCTTCAATGAGCAGTTCTTC; CDR3 protein: CASSHGGGTFNEQFF; clone size: NA; J gene: TRBJ2-1; D gene: TRBD2; V gene: TRBV14
CDR3 DNA: TGTGCCAGCAGCGTAGGGTACGGGTATCAGCCCCAGCATTTT; CDR3 protein: CASSVGYGYQPQHF; clone size: few; J gene: TRBJ1-5; D gene: NA; V gene: TRBV9
CDR3 DNA: TGTGCCAGCAGCTTGTGGGGGAATGAGCAGTTCTTC; CDR3 protein: CASSLWGNEQFF; clone size: NA; J gene: TRBJ2-1; D gene: NA; V gene: TRBV7-2
CDR3 DNA: TGTGCCACCAGCCGGGTCCTGAGCACTGAAGCTTTCTTT; CDR3 protein: CATSRVLSTEAFF; clone size: few; J gene: TRBJ1-1; D gene: NA; V gene: TRBV15
CDR3 DNA: TGTGCCAGCAGCCAACTGGACAGGGGCTCCTCCTACGAGCAGTACTTC; CDR3 protein: CASSQLDRGSSYEQYF; clone size: NA; J gene: TRBJ2-7; D gene: TRBD1; V gene: TRBV14
CDR3 DNA: TGCGCCAGCAGTCAACGGAACCGGGGACAGGGGCCCCACGAGCAGTACTTC; CDR3 protein: CASSQRNRGQGPHEQYF; clone size: once; J gene: TRBJ2-7; D gene: TRBD1; V gene: TRBV23-1
CDR3 DNA: TGTGCCAGCAGCTCACCTTGGGGACGCTCAGGGGGGACCCAGTACTTC; CDR3 protein: CASSSPWGRSGGTQYF; clone size: NA; J gene: TRBJ2-5; D gene: TRBD1; V gene: TRBV11-2
CDR3 DNA: TGTGCCAGTAGTATAGGGGGGGGTCAGCCCCAGCATTTT; CDR3 protein: CASSIGGGQPQHF; clone size: NA; J gene: TRBJ1-5; D gene: NA; V gene: TRBV19
CDR3 DNA: TGCAGTGCTACTAGAGGGCAGGCTTTCTTT; CDR3 protein: CSATRGQAFF; clone size: NA; J gene: TRBJ1-1; D gene: NA; V gene: TRBV20-1
CDR3 DNA: TGTGCCAGGCCCTGCGCGACTAGCGAGGACACCGGGGAGCTGTTTTTT; CDR3 protein: CARPCATSEDTGELFF; clone size: NA; J gene: TRBJ2-2; D gene: TRBD2; V gene: TRBV27
CDR3 DNA: TGTGCCAGCAGCACCCGGGACAGGGGGCCGGGACAGCCCCAGCATTTT; CDR3 protein: CASSTRDRGPGQPQHF; clone size: once; J gene: TRBJ1-5; D gene: TRBD1; V gene: TRBV5-6
CDR3 DNA: TGTGCCTGGACACATTTCCAAGAGACCCAGTACTTC; CDR3 protein: CAWTHFQETQYF; clone size: NA; J gene: TRBJ2-5; D gene: NA; V gene: TRBV30
CDR3 DNA: TGCGCCAGCAGCCTGCCAGCTACCCGCCGGGATGAGCAGTTCTTC; CDR3 protein: CASSLPATRRDEQFF; clone size: NA; J gene: TRBJ2-1; D gene: NA; V gene: TRBV5-1
CDR3 DNA: TGTGCCAGCAGGGCGGGTCTGGGACCCCCGGTCTACACCTTC; CDR3 protein: CASRAGLGPPVYTF; clone size: NA; J gene: TRBJ1-2; D gene: NA; V gene: TRBV28